The 22 T cell receptor beta chains below all came from one sample that was sequenced in a study of neurological immune-mediated disorders. TCRdb used MiXCR to reprocess the 5' RACE reads, holding one entry per CDR3 protein. The sample lists approximately 74,000 distinct CDR3 sequences; around a tenth were seen once. Sample: PBMCs. The receptors come from a middle-aged man in good health.

The sample holds many counts of this clonotype. The V gene is TRBV15, the J gene TRBJ2-3; D is uncertain. CDR3 length: 14 amino acids. Germline lookup yields CDR1 LNHNV and CDR2 YYDKDF (reference sequence). Trimming took off 0 bases at V and 1 base at J, with 5 bases between the two ends. The CDR3 sequence: CATSRDPRTDTQYF. The CDR3 coding sequence is TGTGCCACCAGCAGAGACCCTCGCACAGATACGCAGTATTTT.

This clonotype occurred many times. The J gene is TRBJ2-4, the V gene TRBV29-1; 10 positions agree with TRBD1. CDR1 is SQVTM and CDR2 is ANQGSEA in the germline V gene. CDR3 length equals 13 residues. With 5 bases clipped from V and 8 bases from J, the junction kept 6 bases outside the gene matches. The CDR3 region has the DNA TGCAGCGTTTCGGGACAGGGGATAGACATTCAGTACTTC. Encoded protein: CSVSGQGIDIQYF.

In this sample, this clonotype turned up many times. This sequence joins TRBV20-1 and TRBJ2-1, with D perhaps TRBD1 or TRBD2 (5 bases each). Trimming removed 6 bases from V and 7 bases from J, with 19 bases in between. CDR1 is DFQATT, CDR2 SNEGSKA, per germline (reference sequence). CDR3 length equals 14 residues. CDR3 loop: CSADPRDGLNEQFF. CDR3 DNA: TGCAGTGCAGACCCTCGGGACGGTCTGAATGAGCAGTTCTTC.

This clonotype was found many times. V is TRBV5-1 and J is TRBJ2-6; TRBD1 matches at 9 bases. Germline lookup yields CDR1 SGHRS and CDR2 YFSETQ. J gave up 0 bases and V 4 bases, and 5 bases lay outside the gene matches. The CDR3 has 17 residues. Here the CDR3 reads CASSHGTGNSGANVLTF. DNA of the CDR3: TGCGCCAGCAGCCACGGGACAGGGAACTCTGGGGCCAACGTCCTGACTTTC.

This clonotype was counted ten times or more. The chain joins TRBV28 to TRBJ2-3; D might be TRBD1 or TRBD2, each matching 6 bases. V shed 6 bases and J shed 3 bases, with 16 bases lying between them. The CDR3 has 15 amino acids. In germline, CDR1 is MDHEN, CDR2 SYDVKM. CDR3 residues: CASRTNRAGTDTQYF. CDR3 DNA: TGTGCCAGCAGGACTAACAGGGCGGGAACAGATACGCAGTATTTT.

This clonotype was counted only a few times. The chain carries TRBV15 and TRBJ2-7, with 7 positions matching TRBD1. Germline V gene data show CDR1 as LNHNV and CDR2 as YYDKDF (reference sequence). The CDR3 runs 14 residues. Unmatched junction bases numbered 3, after V lost 2 bases and J lost 2 bases. In nucleotides, the CDR3 is TGTGCCACCAGCAGAACGACAGGGACCTACGAGCAGTACTTC. It specifies CATSRTTGTYEQYF.

This clonotype was found many times. The CDR3 loop is CASSLIPTDTQYF. CDR3 bases: TGTGCCAGCAGCTTGATCCCCACAGATACGCAGTATTTT. J is TRBJ2-3 and V is TRBV5-5, with no clear D. In germline, CDR1 is SGHKS, CDR2 YYEKEE (reference sequence). This CDR3 has 13 residues. Trimming shortened V by 1 base and J by 2 bases, and 5 bases separated the two germline ends. The variable domain in full, with the rest retrieved from reference TRBV5-5 and TRBJ2-3, is DAGVTQSPTHLIKTRGQQVTLRCSPISGHKSVSWYQQVLGQGPQFIFQYYEKEERGRGNFPDRFSARQFPNYSSELNVNALLLGDSALYLCASSLIPTDTQYFGPGTRLTVL.

As for this clonotype: The junction and the germline gene differ at one end; a read error may be behind it. V and J are TRBV5-1 and TRBJ1-4, with D maybe TRBD1 (6 bases). Germline lookup yields CDR1 SGHRS and CDR2 YFSETQ. The CDR3 totals 16 residues. CDR3 in amino acids: CASILNRDSTNEKLFF. DNA for the CDR3: TGTGCCAGCATCTTGAACAGGGACTCAACTAATGAAAAACTGTTTTTT.

In this sample, this clonotype turned up many times. The genes are TRBV7-9 and TRBJ2-1; 11 positions match TRBD2. CDR3 length: 16 amino acids. The trim removed 3 bases at V and 8 bases at J, leaving 9 bases unmatched. Germline CDR1 reads SEHNR; CDR2 reads FQNEAQ (reference sequence). The CDR3 DNA reads TGTGCCAGCAGCTTTAATCGACTAGCGGGAAGAGATGAGCAGTTCTTC. Protein: CASSFNRLAGRDEQFF.

This clonotype was recorded at least ten times. The rearrangement uses TRBV12-3 or TRBV12-4 and TRBJ2-3; 12 bases line up with TRBD2. CDR3 length equals 15 residues. Trimming at V came to 6 bases and at J to 2 bases, leaving 3 bases not matched to a gene. The CDR3: CASRTSGGYTDTQYF. CDR3 nucleotides: TGTGCCAGCAGGACTAGCGGGGGATACACAGATACGCAGTATTTT.

This clonotype has at least ten counts. This chain connects TRBV5-1 to TRBJ2-1, with 12 bases that match TRBD2. Germline V gene data show CDR1 as SGHRS and CDR2 as YFSETQ. After removal of 3 bases from V and 2 bases from J, the junction contained 3 bases not matched to a gene. The CDR3 loop spans 16 amino acids. The DNA of the CDR3 is TGCGCCAGCAGCTCTAGCGGGAGGGCGACCTACAATGAGCAGTTCTTC. Its protein product is CASSSSGRATYNEQFF.

In this sample, this clonotype turned up many times. This chain links TRBV15 with TRBJ2-7; 9 bases match TRBD1. Germline values: CDR1 LNHNV, CDR2 YYDKDF (reference sequence). The CDR3 consists of 15 residues. The ends lost 0 bases at V and 6 bases at J; junction bases unmatched: 6. CDR3 in amino acids: CATSRERQGDLEQYF. The CDR3 DNA sequence: TGTGCCACCAGCAGAGAACGACAGGGGGATCTCGAGCAGTACTTC.

This clonotype was observed many times. V and J are TRBV20-1 and TRBJ2-3; D is uncertain. The CDR3 loop spans 15 amino acids. Trimming took 6 bases from V and 0 from J, leaving 16 bases between them. Germline V gene sequence: CDR1 DFQATT, CDR2 SNEGSKA (reference sequence). The CDR3 nucleotides are TGCAGTGCCCCGAATACGGTTACTAGCACAGATACGCAGTATTTT. This codes for CSAPNTVTSTDTQYF.

Ten or more counts support this clonotype. The CDR3 DNA follows: TGCAGTGTTACGACCCCTCTTGCTGAAGCTTTCTTT. It specifies CSVTTPLAEAFF. This rearrangement joins TRBV20-1 to TRBJ1-1; unclear D gene. V lost 7 bases and J 6 bases, leaving 15 bases between the germline ends. Per the germline V gene, CDR1 is DFQATT and CDR2 is SNEGSKA (reference sequence). This CDR3 comprises 12 residues.

This clonotype occurred a few times. The V call is TRBV6-6, the J call TRBJ2-5; D is uncertain. The CDR3 has 17 residues. V dropped 0 bases and J dropped 1 base, with 15 bases sitting between them. The V gene's germline CDR1 is MNHNY and CDR2 SVGAGI (reference sequence). The CDR3 coding sequence is TGTGCCAGCAGTTACTCGAAAAGTTCGCGAGTCCAAGAGACCCAGTACTTC. As protein: CASSYSKSSRVQETQYF.

At least ten counts were recorded for this clonotype. The V gene is TRBV15, the J gene TRBJ2-3; 8 nucleotides line up with TRBD1. The V and J ends lost 5 bases and 4 bases, in that order; junction bases with no gene match: 14. The CDR3 has 17 residues. Germline V CDR1 and CDR2: LNHNV, YYDKDF (reference sequence). CDR3 loop: CATSGALTGASADTQYF. DNA of the CDR3: TGTGCCACCAGCGGCGCCCTGACAGGGGCGAGCGCAGATACGCAGTATTTT.

This clonotype has a count of ten or more. J is TRBJ2-3 and V is TRBV6-1; 8 nucleotides agree with TRBD1. From germline, CDR1 is MNHNS and CDR2 SASEGT. The ends lost 7 bases at V and 1 base at J; junction bases unmatched: 10. The CDR3 has 16 amino acids. The CDR3 region has the DNA TGTGCCAGCAAAAGTTACCGGACAGGGCGCACAGATACGCAGTATTTT. Translated, it gives CASKSYRTGRTDTQYF.

In its sample, this clonotype was seen many times. The chain employs TRBV3-1 and TRBJ1-2, with a weak D call TRBD1 (5 bases). The V and J ends lost 0 bases and 6 bases respectively, with 11 bases between them. The CDR3 sequence is 14 residues long. Germline values: CDR1 LGHDT, CDR2 YNNKEL (reference sequence). This CDR3 is CASSQDLSGNGYTF. The CDR3 region has the DNA TGTGCCAGCAGCCAAGATTTATCAGGGAATGGCTACACCTTC.

This clonotype was found many times. The J gene is TRBJ2-5, the V gene TRBV20-1; D remains unclear. Germline assignment: CDR1 DFQATT and CDR2 SNEGSKA (reference sequence). The CDR3 is 11 amino acids. Trimming cost V 0 bases and J 5 bases, with 4 bases left between them. The DNA of the CDR3 is TGCAGTGCTAGAGAAGAGGAGACCCAGTACTTC. This translates into CSAREEETQYF.

This clonotype was counted at least ten times. V usage is TRBV12-3 or TRBV12-4 and J usage is TRBJ1-3, with D maybe TRBD1 (5 bases). Trimming stripped 7 bases from V and 0 bases from J, with 10 bases between. The CDR3 loop spans 14 amino acids. The CDR3 loop is CASNHRLSGNTIYF. As DNA, the CDR3 is TGTGCCAGCAACCACAGGCTCTCTGGAAACACCATATATTTT.

This clonotype has ten or more counts. The V call is TRBV20-1, the J call TRBJ2-3, with a weak D call TRBD2 (6 bases). Trimming pared 6 bases from V and 6 bases from J, leaving 22 bases between. CDR3 length equals 15 residues. Germline CDR1 reads DFQATT; CDR2 reads SNEGSKA (reference sequence). The CDR3 DNA follows: TGCAGTGCCACCCCGGGGAGGTGGAGGTCGGATACGCAGTATTTT. The encoded protein is CSATPGRWRSDTQYF.

This clonotype was recorded at least ten times. This chain uses TRBV3-1 with TRBJ1-2; D ambiguous. The length of the CDR3 is 11 residues. From germline, CDR1 is LGHDT and CDR2 YNNKEL (reference sequence). The V end lost 4 bases, the J end lost 4 bases, and 4 bases lay between the germline ends. CDR3 coding DNA: TGTGCCAGCAGCCTGTTCTATGGCTACACCTTC. It specifies CASSLFYGYTF.